This T cell receptor beta chain was recorded in a study of T-cell memory formation after mild COVID-19. Germline lookup yields CDR1 DFQATT and CDR2 SNEGSKA (reference sequence). The CDR3 is 13 amino acids. Worth noting for this clonotype: Its antigen is not known. One end of the junction varies from germline; a read error may be responsible.

TCRdb re-analysed the 5' RACE reads in MiXCR, keeping a single row per CDR3 protein. The sample lists under 450,000 distinct CDR3 sequences, 20% to 25% occurring once. Regarding the study as a whole: Contracting clones localized mainly to CM and EM when CD4+ and mainly to EMRA when CD8+.

The material sequenced was PBMCs or a T cell subset sorted from them (not recorded which). This chain uses TRBV20-1 with TRBJ1-2, with D tentatively TRBD1 (6 bases). This TCR derives from a man aged 18 to 30 who had mild COVID-19 (a few samples of this study predate the infection). Cell type and time point are not known. CDR3 residues: CSATRQDNYGYTF. The CDR3 nucleotides are TGCAGTGCTACCCGACAGGATAACTATGGCTACACATTC.